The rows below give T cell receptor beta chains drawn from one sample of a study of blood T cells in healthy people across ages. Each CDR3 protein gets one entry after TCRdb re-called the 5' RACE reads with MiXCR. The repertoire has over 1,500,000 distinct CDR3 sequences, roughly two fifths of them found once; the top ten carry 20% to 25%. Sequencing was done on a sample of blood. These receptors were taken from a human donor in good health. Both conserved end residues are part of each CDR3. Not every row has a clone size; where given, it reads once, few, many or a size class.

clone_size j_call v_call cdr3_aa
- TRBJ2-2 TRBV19 CASSMDSGELFF
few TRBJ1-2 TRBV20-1 CSANLHGGGWSYGYTF
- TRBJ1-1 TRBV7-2 CASSFDRQNTEAFF
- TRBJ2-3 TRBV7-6 CASSLAYSLRTDTQYF
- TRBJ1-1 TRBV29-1 CSVALQNTEAFF
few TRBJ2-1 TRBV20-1 CSARDQEGAYNEQFF
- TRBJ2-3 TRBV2 CASSEARGGWGTDTQYF
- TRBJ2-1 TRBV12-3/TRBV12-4 CASSYDPGQGVGDEQFF
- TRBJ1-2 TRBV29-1 CSVEGGQGDNGYTF
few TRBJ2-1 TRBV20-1 CSPRPTGYNEQFF
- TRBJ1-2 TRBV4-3 CAGSQEYEGAISYGYTF
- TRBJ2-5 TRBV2 CASSDVGLMETQYF
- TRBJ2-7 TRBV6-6 CASSYSVGHEQYF
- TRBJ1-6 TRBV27 CASSSGRINSPLHF
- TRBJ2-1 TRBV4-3 CASSQDPLGDYNEQFF
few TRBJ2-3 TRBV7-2 CASSRTTMEDTQYF
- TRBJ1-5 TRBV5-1 CASSLDTGNQPQHF
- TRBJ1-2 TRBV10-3 CAISESRQNNYGYTF
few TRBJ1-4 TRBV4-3 CASSQWGTGPEKLFF
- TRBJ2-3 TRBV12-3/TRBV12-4 CASEKRGITDTQYF
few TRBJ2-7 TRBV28 CASIPAGTGGRENYEQYF
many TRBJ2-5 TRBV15 CATSRDITAWEYF
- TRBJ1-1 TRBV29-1 CSVGREYANTEAFF
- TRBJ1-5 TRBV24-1 CATSQGPGNQPQHF
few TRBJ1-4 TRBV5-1 CASSLATGDEKLFF
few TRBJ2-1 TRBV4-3 CASSQLSGVSNYNEQFF
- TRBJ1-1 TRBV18 CASSAISGVGYTEAFF
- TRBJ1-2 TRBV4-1 CASSPGNSDTPYGYTF
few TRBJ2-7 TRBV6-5 CASSLIPSGGPYEQYF
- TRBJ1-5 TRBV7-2 CASSLSTGGYSNQPQHF
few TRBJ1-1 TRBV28 CASSPFVGAVNTEAFF
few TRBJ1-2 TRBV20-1 CSARDYRTYGYTF
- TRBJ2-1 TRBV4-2 CASSQDPGARGEQFF
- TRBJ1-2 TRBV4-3 CASSQRGGQAGGYGYTF
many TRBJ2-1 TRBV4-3 CASSQEIETSSYNEQFF
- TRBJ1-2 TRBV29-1 CSGSHRVDGYTF
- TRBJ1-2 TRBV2 CASSERLNIGRGYTF
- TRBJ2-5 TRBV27 CASSPIGQGRGEETQYF
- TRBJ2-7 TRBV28 CASSLWGEVTYEQYF
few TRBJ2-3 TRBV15 CATSRGGDTQYF
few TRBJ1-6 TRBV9 CASSEGTGTSNSPLHF
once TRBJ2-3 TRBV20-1 CSAVYSSSTDTQYF
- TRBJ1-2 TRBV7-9 CASSSSRDVANYGYTF
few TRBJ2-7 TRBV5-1 CASSVTSGGQEQYF
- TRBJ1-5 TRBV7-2 CASSLGAFSNQPQHF
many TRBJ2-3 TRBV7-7 CASSLSQDTDTQYF
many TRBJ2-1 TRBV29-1 CSAGPQGYNEQFF
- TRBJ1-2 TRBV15 CATSRLDRANYGYTF
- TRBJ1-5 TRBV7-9 CASSPTGDSSNQPQHF
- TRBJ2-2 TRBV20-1 CSARDHRRGRLSGELFF
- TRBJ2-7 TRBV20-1 CSAYRDTHEQYF
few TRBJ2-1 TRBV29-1 CSVEDSYNEQFF
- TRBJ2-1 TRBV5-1 CASSDGVRWFF
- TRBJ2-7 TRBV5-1 CASSFLGPNEQYF
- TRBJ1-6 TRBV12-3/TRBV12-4 CASSQAGTDSPLHF
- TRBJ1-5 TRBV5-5 CASSFTDSNQPQHF
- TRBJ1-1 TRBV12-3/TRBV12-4 CASSPDGVNTEAFF
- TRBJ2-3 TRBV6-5 CASSYSTNRLPTDTQYF
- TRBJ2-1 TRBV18 CASLTRDYNEQFF
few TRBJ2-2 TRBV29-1 CSVGGGNLPRELFF